The 28 T cell receptor beta chains given below trace back to one sample, sequenced in a study of spatial heterogeneity in lung cancer. Study-wide points: Expanded alpha and beta TCR counts within tumors tracked tumor mutation counts.

TCRdb processed the 5' RACE reads anew with MiXCR; each CDR3 protein has one entry. The table records 100,000 or so distinct CDR3 sequences, 4.4% of them present only once. As for time point: sample taken at primary tumor resection. These receptors lack a known antigen. Source: lung tumor tissue, taken at surgery. All receptors derive from a male donor with early-stage non-small cell lung cancer.

This clonotype was recorded many times. The V call is TRBV12-3 or TRBV12-4, the J call TRBJ2-2, with 7 bases fitting TRBD1. The CDR3 spans 13 residues. V lost 6 bases, J lost 4 bases, and 2 bases stayed unmatched. The CDR3 DNA reads as TGTGCCAGCAGGCCAGGGGGCACCGGGGAGCTGTTTTTT. It translates to CASRPGGTGELFF.

This clonotype came up a few times. This chain uses TRBV6-1 with TRBJ1-2; D unresolved. Trimming pared 2 bases from V and 2 bases from J, leaving 18 bases between. The germline V gene has CDR1 MNHNS and CDR2 SASEGT. There are 17 residues in the CDR3. CDR3 in amino acids: CASSEQRSRVSNYGYTF. The CDR3 DNA reads as TGTGCCAGCAGTGAACAACGCAGCAGAGTATCGAACTATGGCTACACCTTC.

The table lists this clonotype with many counts. The V and J genes are TRBV7-2 and TRBJ1-6; D is unclear. V lost 1 base, J lost 11 bases, and 9 bases lay in between. The CDR3 is 13 residues long. Germline-derived CDR1 and CDR2 are SGHTA and FQGNSA. Here the CDR3 reads CASSLDTSTPLHF. DNA of the CDR3: TGTGCCAGCAGCTTAGATACCTCAACACCCCTCCACTTT. Supplemented by reference TRBV7-2 and TRBJ1-6, the full variable domain reads GAGVSQSPSNKVTEKGKDVELRCDPISGHTALYWYRQSLGQGLEFLIYFQGNSAPDKSGLPSDRFSAERTGGSVSTLTIQRTQQEDSAVYLCASSLDTSTPLHFGNGTRLTVT.

This clonotype has ten or more counts. The chain carries TRBV2 and TRBJ1-3; 7 bases map to TRBD1. Per the germline V gene, CDR1 is SNHLY and CDR2 is FYNNEI. V was clipped by 5 bases and J by 4 bases; unmatched bases: 5. This CDR3 contains 14 residues. CDR3 nucleotides: TGTGCCAGCAGTTACACAGGGGAAGGAAACACCATATATTTT. This codes for CASSYTGEGNTIYF.

This clonotype appeared many times. The chain combines TRBV20-1 with TRBJ1-2, with D possibly TRBD1 on 5 matching bases. Trimming stripped 4 bases from V and 6 bases from J, with 18 bases between. The germline CDR1 and CDR2 sequences are DFQATT and SNEGSKA (reference sequence). The CDR3 totals 14 residues. The CDR3 nucleotides are TGCAGTGCTATGCGGGACGGCCCCGAGGATGGCTACACCTTC. The encoded protein is CSAMRDGPEDGYTF.

The sample holds many counts of this clonotype. The V and J genes are TRBV5-1 and TRBJ1-4; D may be TRBD1 (5 bases). The CDR3 runs 14 residues. CDR1 is SGHRS, CDR2 YFSETQ, per germline. Trimming removed 0 bases from V and 10 bases from J, with 13 bases in between. The CDR3 region is CASSLDPTGGKLFF. CDR3 in DNA: TGCGCCAGCAGCTTGGATCCCACCGGGGGAAAACTGTTTTTT. The full variable domain, in which reference TRBV5-1 and TRBJ1-4 provide the parts outside the CDR3, is KAGVTQTPRYLIKTRGQQVTLSCSPISGHRSVSWYQQTPGQGLQFLFEYFSETQRNKGNFPGRFSGRQFSNSRSEMNVSTLELGDSALYLCASSLDPTGGKLFFGSGTQLSVL.

This clonotype was detected many times. The chain joins TRBV27 to TRBJ1-1; a weak D match, TRBD1 (5 bases). V gave up 2 bases and J gave up 5 bases, with 12 bases separating them. CDR1 is MNHEY and CDR2 is SMNVEV in the germline V gene (reference sequence). The CDR3 loop spans 14 amino acids. The CDR3 sequence is CASSLGGGGTEAFF. For the CDR3, the DNA is TGTGCCAGCAGTTTAGGGGGGGGAGGGACTGAAGCTTTCTTT.

This clonotype was seen repeatedly, ten times or more. This chain joins TRBV3-1 and TRBJ2-3; the match to TRBD2 covers 13 bases. This CDR3 comprises 16 residues. Germline V gives CDR1 LGHDT, CDR2 YNNKEL (reference sequence). With V trimmed by 3 bases and J by 4 bases, 4 bases remained unmatched. The CDR3 sequence: CASSHRTSGRPDTQYF. DNA for the CDR3: TGTGCCAGCAGCCATCGGACTAGCGGGAGACCAGATACGCAGTATTTT.

In this sample, this clonotype turned up a few times. The chain recombines TRBV27 with TRBJ1-1, with D possibly being TRBD1 (5 bases). From germline, CDR1 is MNHEY and CDR2 SMNVEV (reference sequence). V dropped 1 base and J dropped 10 bases, with 13 bases sitting between them. The CDR3 is 13 residues long. CDR3 sequence reads: CASSLYRGGRAFF. CDR3 in DNA: TGTGCCAGCAGTTTATACCGCGGGGGTCGAGCTTTCTTT.

The table lists this clonotype with many counts. J is TRBJ2-1 and V is TRBV5-1; D is possibly TRBD2 (6 bases). The CDR3 runs to 13 residues. V dropped 3 bases and J dropped 8 bases, with 12 bases sitting between them. Per germline, CDR1 SGHRS and CDR2 YFSETQ. The CDR3 DNA follows: TGCGCCAGCAGCTGGGGGAGGTACGATGAGCAGTTCTTC. Translating it yields CASSWGRYDEQFF.

This clonotype occurred many times. The chain employs TRBV6-2 or TRBV6-3 and TRBJ2-2; 8 bases map to TRBD1. CDR3 length equals 15 residues. V lost 4 bases and J lost 2; bases outside the gene matches: 3. The germline CDR1 and CDR2 sequences are MNHEY and SVGEGT. The CDR3 loop reads CASSSGTGNTGELFF. CDR3 nucleotide sequence: TGTGCCAGCAGTTCCGGGACAGGCAACACCGGGGAGCTGTTTTTT.

This clonotype was counted between two and nine times. The chain uses TRBV2 and TRBJ2-7; the match to TRBD2 covers 7 bases. Germline-derived CDR1 and CDR2 are SNHLY and FYNNEI. V lost 7 bases and J lost 2; bases outside the gene matches: 8. This CDR3 spans 14 amino acids. In DNA, the CDR3 is TGTGCCAGCAAGAGGGAAGCGGGAACCTACGAGCAGTACTTC. The encoded protein is CASKREAGTYEQYF.

The table lists this clonotype with a few counts. The chain employs TRBV30 and TRBJ1-3; D is undetermined. Trimming shortened V by 2 bases and J by 8 bases, and 19 bases separated the two germline ends. Germline assignment: CDR1 GTSNPN and CDR2 SVGIG (reference sequence). The CDR3 has 15 residues. The CDR3 sequence: CAWSNALPASDTIYF. CDR3 coding DNA: TGTGCCTGGAGTAATGCCCTCCCCGCCAGCGACACCATATATTTT.

Ten or more counts support this clonotype. The chain has TRBV7-9 and TRBJ2-7; 7 bases align to TRBD2. CDR3 size: 13 residues. V shed 1 base, J shed 6 bases, and the junction held 3 bases outside the gene matches. Germline CDR1 SEHNR, CDR2 FQNEAQ (reference sequence). In nucleotides, the CDR3 is TGTGCCAGCAGCTTAGGGGGAGGGGCCGAGCAGTACTTC. Amino acid sequence: CASSLGGGAEQYF.

At least ten counts were recorded for this clonotype. The chain joins TRBV5-1 to TRBJ2-2; D unresolved. V dropped 0 bases and J dropped 0 bases, with 15 bases sitting between them. Looked up from germline, CDR1 is SGHRS and CDR2 is YFSETQ. CDR3 size: 18 residues. CDR3 residues: CASSLGVFLQTNTGELFF. CDR3 in DNA: TGCGCCAGCAGCTTGGGAGTCTTCCTACAAACGAACACCGGGGAGCTGTTTTTT. Filled out from reference TRBV5-1 and TRBJ2-2, the complete variable domain reads KAGVTQTPRYLIKTRGQQVTLSCSPISGHRSVSWYQQTPGQGLQFLFEYFSETQRNKGNFPGRFSGRQFSNSRSEMNVSTLELGDSALYLCASSLGVFLQTNTGELFFGEGSRLTVL.

This clonotype was seen repeatedly, ten times or more. CDR3 protein: CASGLVLSGWPHRDEQFF. CDR3 coding DNA: TGTGCCAGCGGCCTTGTTTTAAGCGGGTGGCCCCATCGCGATGAGCAGTTCTTC. J is TRBJ2-1 and V is TRBV5-4; D is possibly TRBD2 (6 bases). The CDR3 consists of 18 residues. V was pared by 7 bases and J by 8 bases, with 31 bases between. Germline V CDR1 and CDR2: SGHNT, YYREEE (reference sequence).

Ten or more counts support this clonotype. This rearrangement joins TRBV28 to TRBJ2-7; TRBD1 aligns across 9 bases. Looked up from germline, CDR1 is MDHEN and CDR2 is SYDVKM. Trimming removed 5 bases from V and 1 base from J; junction bases left unmatched: 6. This CDR3 is built from 15 residues. CDR3 DNA: TGTGCCAGCAGTCTCGACAGGGGGTTTTCCTACGAGCAGTACTTC. Amino acid sequence: CASSLDRGFSYEQYF.

This clonotype was seen many times. The chain is built from TRBV11-1 and TRBJ1-1; D gene uncertain. The length of the CDR3 is 14 residues. V was trimmed by 3 bases and J by 7 bases, leaving 15 bases between them. Looked up from germline, CDR1 is SGHAT and CDR2 is FQDESV (reference sequence). This CDR3 is CASSFGLLASEAFF. In nucleotides, the CDR3 is TGTGCCAGCAGCTTCGGCCTGCTAGCCAGTGAAGCTTTCTTT.

This clonotype was recorded at least ten times. This chain links TRBV20-1 with TRBJ2-7; a weak D match, TRBD2 (5 bases). Trimming removed 5 bases from V and 5 bases from J, with 19 bases in between. Per the germline V gene, CDR1 is DFQATT and CDR2 is SNEGSKA (reference sequence). There are 14 residues in the CDR3. The CDR3 DNA reads as TGCAGTGCTCACCCAGGAGGCTACAGCCACGAGCAGTACTTC. Amino acids: CSAHPGGYSHEQYF.

This clonotype was seen ten or more times. This chain uses TRBV29-1 with TRBJ1-1; the D gene is possibly TRBD1 (6 bases). Trimming shortened V by 6 bases and J by 5 bases, and 7 bases separated the two germline ends. Looked up from germline, CDR1 is SQVTM and CDR2 is ANQGSEA. The CDR3 has 10 residues. The CDR3 is CSVGATEAFF. The CDR3 bases are TGCAGCGTGGGGGCAACTGAAGCTTTCTTT.

This clonotype was seen many times. This chain links TRBV5-1 with TRBJ1-1; D possibly corresponds to TRBD1 (6 bases). The CDR3 is 15 amino acids. Germline CDR1 and CDR2: SGHRS and YFSETQ. Trimming shortened V by 0 bases and J by 0 bases, and 9 bases separated the two germline ends. CDR3 residues: CASSLVGGMNTEAFF. CDR3 coding DNA: TGCGCCAGCAGCTTGGTGGGGGGCATGAACACTGAAGCTTTCTTT.

This clonotype has ten or more counts. The chain links TRBV2 to TRBJ1-5, with D unresolved. CDR3 length: 15 amino acids. The V gene's germline CDR1 is SNHLY and CDR2 FYNNEI. V was pared by 4 bases and J by 2 bases, with 12 bases between. The CDR3 coding sequence is TGTGCCAGCAGTGGGACCCTTAGGGGCAATCAGCCCCAGCATTTT. Its protein is CASSGTLRGNQPQHF.

There are many counts of this clonotype. V and J are TRBV5-1 and TRBJ2-3; D might be TRBD2 (5 bases). Trimming stripped 0 bases from V and 11 bases from J, with 13 bases between. This CDR3 has 13 amino acids. Germline values: CDR1 SGHRS, CDR2 YFSETQ. CDR3 in DNA: TGCGCCAGCAGCTTGGTGGAGGTGGCTGGGCAGTATTTT. Protein product: CASSLVEVAGQYF.

This clonotype has at least ten counts. The CDR3 nucleotides read TGTGCCAGCAGCCAATTTTGGGGACCAGCTAGAGAGACCCAGTACTTC. As protein: CASSQFWGPARETQYF. The J gene is TRBJ2-5, the V gene TRBV3-1; tentatively, D is TRBD1 or TRBD2 (5 bases each). From germline, CDR1 is LGHDT and CDR2 YNNKEL (reference sequence). V shed 2 bases and J shed 4 bases, with 17 bases lying between them. The CDR3 loop spans 16 amino acids.

This clonotype was recorded at least ten times. V gene TRBV5-1 combines with J gene TRBJ1-4, with D unresolved. The CDR3 length is 13 residues. The germline gives CDR1 SGHRS, CDR2 YFSETQ. Trimming stripped 0 bases from V and 5 bases from J, with 5 bases between. As DNA, the CDR3 is TGCGCCAGCAGCTTGGACCAGAATGAAAAACTGTTTTTT. It codes for CASSLDQNEKLFF.

In its sample, this clonotype was seen many times. J is TRBJ1-6 and V is TRBV27, with D perhaps matching TRBD1 (6 bases). In germline, CDR1 is MNHEY, CDR2 SMNVEV (reference sequence). Trimming cost V 6 bases and J 6 bases, with 15 bases left between them. This CDR3 is built from 15 residues. The DNA of the CDR3 is TGTGCCAGCAGCGTCAGGGGATTCTTTAATTCACCCCTCCACTTT. Translating gives CASSVRGFFNSPLHF.

This clonotype was counted many times. V is TRBV28 and J is TRBJ2-5; 10 bases align to TRBD2. The CDR3 length is 16 residues. V gave up 4 bases and J gave up 5 bases; unmatched junction bases: 10. Germline CDR1 reads MDHEN; CDR2 reads SYDVKM. The DNA for the CDR3 is TGTGCCAGCAGTTCTATGGTAGCGGGAGGAGAGGAGACCCAGTACTTC. The encoded protein is CASSSMVAGGEETQYF.

This clonotype was counted many times. The chain carries TRBV11-2 and TRBJ2-7, with a possible D match to TRBD1 (5 bases). The CDR3 is made up of 13 amino acids. In germline, CDR1 is SGHAT, CDR2 FQNNGV. Trimming pared 5 bases from V and 4 bases from J, leaving 12 bases between. The CDR3 spells CASSQRQLYEQYF. CDR3 in DNA: TGTGCCAGCAGCCAGAGACAGCTTTACGAGCAGTACTTC.